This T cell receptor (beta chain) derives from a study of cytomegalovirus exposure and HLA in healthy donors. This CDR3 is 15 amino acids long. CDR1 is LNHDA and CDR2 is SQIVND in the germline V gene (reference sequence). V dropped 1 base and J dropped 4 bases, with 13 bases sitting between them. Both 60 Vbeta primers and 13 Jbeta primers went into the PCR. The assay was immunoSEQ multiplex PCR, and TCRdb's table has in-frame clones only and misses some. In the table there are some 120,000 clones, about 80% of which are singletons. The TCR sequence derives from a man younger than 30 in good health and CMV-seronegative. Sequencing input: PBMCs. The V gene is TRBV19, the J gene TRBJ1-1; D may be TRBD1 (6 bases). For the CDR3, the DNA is TGTGCCAGTAGTATAGCAACAGGGCAGCGCACTGAAGCTTTCTTT. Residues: CASSIATGQRTEAFF.